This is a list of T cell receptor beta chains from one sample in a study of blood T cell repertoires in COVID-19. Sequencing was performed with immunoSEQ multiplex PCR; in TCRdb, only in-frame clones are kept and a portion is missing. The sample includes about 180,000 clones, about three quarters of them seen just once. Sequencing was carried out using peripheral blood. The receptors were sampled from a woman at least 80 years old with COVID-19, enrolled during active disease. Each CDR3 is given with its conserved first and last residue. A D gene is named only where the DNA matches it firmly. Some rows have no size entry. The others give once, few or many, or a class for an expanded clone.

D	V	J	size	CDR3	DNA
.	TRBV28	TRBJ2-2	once	CASSIMNTGELFF	TGTGCCAGCAGTATTATGAACACCGGGGAGCTGTTTTTT
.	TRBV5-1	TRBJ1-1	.	CASSTSGAMNTEAFF	TGCGCCAGCTCGACTTCAGGGGCCATGAACACTGAAGCTTTCTTT
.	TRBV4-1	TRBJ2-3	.	CASSQGGVGDTQYF	TGCGCCAGCAGCCAAGGCGGGGTCGGGGATACGCAGTATTTT
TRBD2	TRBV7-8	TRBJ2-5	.	CASSLGLAGEGKTQYF	TGTGCCAGCAGCTTAGGGCTAGCGGGAGAGGGAAAGACCCAGTACTTC
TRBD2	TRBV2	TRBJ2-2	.	CASSGTRNTGELFF	TGTGCCAGTTCCGGGACTAGAAACACCGGGGAGCTGTTTTTT
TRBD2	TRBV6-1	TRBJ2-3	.	CASSDGRLAGSPTDTQYF	TGTGCCAGCAGTGATGGCCGACTAGCGGGAAGTCCTACAGATACGCAGTATTTT
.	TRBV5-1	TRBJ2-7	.	CASSPDREGYEQYF	TGCGCCAGCAGCCCGGACAGGGAGGGCTACGAGCAGTACTTC
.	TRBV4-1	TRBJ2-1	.	CASSHPSMREQFF	TGCGCCAGCAGCCACCCTTCTATGCGTGAGCAGTTCTTC
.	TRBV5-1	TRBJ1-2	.	CASSLVGDSSSDRGGYTF	TGCGCCAGCAGCTTGGTAGGCGACAGCTCGTCGGATCGTGGTGGCTACACCTTC
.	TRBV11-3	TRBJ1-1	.	CASSWANTEAFF	TGTGCCAGCAGCTGGGCGAACACTGAAGCTTTCTTT
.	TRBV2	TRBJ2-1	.	CASSPGVSYNEQFF	TGTGCCAGCAGTCCAGGGGTCTCCTACAATGAGCAGTTCTTC
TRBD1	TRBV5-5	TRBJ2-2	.	CASSYWTGPNTGELFF	TGTGCCAGCAGCTACTGGACAGGTCCGAACACCGGGGAGCTGTTTTTT
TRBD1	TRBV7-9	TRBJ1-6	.	CASSRGQGSSYNSPLHF	TGTGCCAGCAGCAGGGGACAGGGGAGCTCCTATAATTCACCCCTCCACTTT
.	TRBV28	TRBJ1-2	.	CASSLRREGLYGYTF	TGTGCCAGCAGTTTGAGGAGGGAGGGATTATATGGCTACACCTTC
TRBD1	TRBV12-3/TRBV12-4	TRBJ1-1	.	CASTPTGVEAFF	TGTGCCAGCACCCCGACAGGGGTGGAAGCTTTCTTT
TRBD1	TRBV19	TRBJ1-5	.	CASATGRNQPQHF	TGTGCCAGTGCGACAGGGAGGAATCAGCCCCAGCATTTT
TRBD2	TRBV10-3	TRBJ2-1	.	CAISEVERGLQFF	TGTGCCATCAGTGAGGTTGAGCGGGGACTACAGTTCTTC
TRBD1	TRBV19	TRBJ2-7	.	CASRQTGTGGGDEQYF	TGTGCCAGTAGGCAAACCGGGACAGGGGGTGGCGACGAGCAGTACTTC
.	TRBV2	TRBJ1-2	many	CASSGSSPIYGYTF	TGTGCCAGCAGTGGGAGTAGCCCTATCTATGGCTACACCTTC
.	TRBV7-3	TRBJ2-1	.	CASSLVGGASYNEQFF	TGTGCCAGCAGCTTAGTTGGGGGGGCGTCCTACAATGAGCAGTTCTTC
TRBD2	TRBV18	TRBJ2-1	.	CASSPPRGKRELYNEQFF	TGTGCCAGCTCACCCCCCAGGGGTAAGCGGGAGCTCTACAATGAGCAGTTCTTC
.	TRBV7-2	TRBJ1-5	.	CASSPTGGNQPQHF	TGTGCCAGCAGCCCGACGGGGGGGAATCAGCCCCAGCATTTT
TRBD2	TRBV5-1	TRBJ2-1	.	CASSFSGLAGGEQFF	TGCGCCAGCAGCTTTTCGGGACTAGCGGGAGGTGAGCAGTTCTTC
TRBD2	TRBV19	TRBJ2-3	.	CASSILAGGPDTQYF	TGTGCCAGTAGTATTCTTGCGGGGGGGCCCGATACGCAGTATTTT
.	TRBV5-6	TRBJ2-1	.	CASSLALSSGSSYNEQFF	TGTGCCAGCAGCTTGGCCCTATCGAGCGGAAGCTCCTACAATGAGCAGTTCTTC
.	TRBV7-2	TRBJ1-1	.	CASSLTGYEAFF	TGTGCCAGCAGCTTAACCGGGTACGAAGCTTTCTTT
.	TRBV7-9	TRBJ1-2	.	CASSLEGRSYTF	TGTGCCAGCAGCTTGGAGGGCCGAAGCTACACCTTC
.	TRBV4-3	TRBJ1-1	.	CASSQEGGNTEAFF	TGCGCCAGCAGCCAAGAGGGGGGGAACACTGAAGCTTTCTTT
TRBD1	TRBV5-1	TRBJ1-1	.	CASSLAGQGLIAEAFF	TGCGCCAGCAGCTTGGCGGGACAGGGATTAATCGCTGAAGCTTTCTTT
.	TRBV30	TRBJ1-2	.	CAWSGRQGIGYTF	TGTGCCTGGAGTGGGCGGCAGGGGATCGGCTACACCTTC
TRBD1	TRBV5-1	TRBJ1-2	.	CASSTGQVNYGYTF	TGCGCCAGCAGCACCGGACAGGTCAACTATGGCTACACCTTC
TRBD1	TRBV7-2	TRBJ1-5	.	CASSRTGGSQPQHF	TGTGCCAGCAGCCGGACAGGGGGAAGTCAGCCCCAGCATTTT
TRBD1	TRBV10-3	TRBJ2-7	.	CATGTGGREQYF	TGTGCCACCGGGACAGGGGGCCGCGAGCAGTACTTC
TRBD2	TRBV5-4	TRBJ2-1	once	CASSLKGGRALWYNEQFF	TGTGCCAGCAGCTTGAAGGGCGGGAGGGCCCTTTGGTACAATGAGCAGTTCTTC
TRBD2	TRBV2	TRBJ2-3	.	CASSGLLAGGGTDTQYF	TGTGCCAGCAGTGGACTCCTGGCGGGAGGGGGCACAGATACGCAGTATTTT
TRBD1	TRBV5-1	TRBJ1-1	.	CASSSPGQGGTEAFF	TGCGCCAGCAGCTCGCCGGGACAGGGCGGCACTGAAGCTTTCTTT
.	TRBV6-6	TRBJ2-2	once	CASSYSIQFRPGELFF	TGTGCCAGCAGTTACTCGATACAGTTTAGACCCGGGGAGCTGTTTTTT
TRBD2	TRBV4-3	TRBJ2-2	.	CASSQSSGGATGELFF	TGCGCCAGCAGCCAAAGTAGCGGGGGGGCCACCGGGGAGCTGTTTTTT
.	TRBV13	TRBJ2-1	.	CASSSVYNEQFF	TGTGCCAGCAGCTCCGTTTACAATGAGCAGTTCTTC
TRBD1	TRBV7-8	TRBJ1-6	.	CASSLAGQGTYNSPLHF	TGTGCCAGCAGCTTAGCCGGACAGGGCACCTATAATTCACCCCTCCACTTT
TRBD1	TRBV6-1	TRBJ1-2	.	CASSEVGRQGDGYTF	TGTGCCAGCAGTGAAGTAGGACGACAGGGGGATGGCTACACCTTC
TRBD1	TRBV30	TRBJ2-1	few	CAWSADRGPYNEQFF	TGTGCCTGGAGTGCTGACAGGGGCCCCTACAATGAGCAGTTCTTC
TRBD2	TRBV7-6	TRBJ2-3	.	CASSGGTSGTDTQYF	TGTGCCAGCAGCGGCGGGACTAGTGGCACAGATACGCAGTATTTT
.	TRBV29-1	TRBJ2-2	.	CSVYRDDTGELFF	TGCAGCGTATACAGGGACGACACCGGGGAGCTGTTTTTT
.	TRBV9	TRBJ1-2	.	CASSRIDRPGYTF	TGTGCCAGCAGTCGAATCGACAGGCCTGGCTACACCTTC
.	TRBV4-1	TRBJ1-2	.	CASSTTHREGNYGYTF	TGCGCCAGCAGCACCACCCACAGGGAAGGTAACTATGGCTACACCTTC
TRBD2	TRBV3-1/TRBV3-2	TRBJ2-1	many	CASSRTSGSHEQFF	TGTGCCAGCAGCCGTACTAGCGGGAGCCATGAGCAGTTCTTC
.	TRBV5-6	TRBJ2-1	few	CASSLSPGINEQFF	TGTGCCAGCAGCTTGTCGCCAGGAATAAATGAGCAGTTCTTC
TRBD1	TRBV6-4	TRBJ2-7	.	CASSEGRGSYEQYF	TGTGCCAGCAGTGAAGGCAGGGGGTCCTACGAGCAGTACTTC
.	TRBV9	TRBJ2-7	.	CASSVGQTYEQYF	TGTGCCAGCAGCGTAGGACAAACCTACGAGCAGTACTTC
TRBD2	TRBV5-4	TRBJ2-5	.	CASSPGTSGSAETQYF	TGTGCCAGCAGCCCCGGGACTAGCGGGAGTGCGGAGACCCAGTACTTC
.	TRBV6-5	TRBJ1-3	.	CASGFERGSSGNTIYF	TGTGCCAGCGGTTTCGAGCGGGGAAGCTCTGGAAACACCATATATTTT
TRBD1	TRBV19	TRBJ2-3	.	CASGQGAADTQYF	TGTGCCAGCGGACAGGGAGCCGCAGATACGCAGTATTTT
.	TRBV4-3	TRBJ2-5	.	CASSQYGRGETQYF	TGCGCCAGCAGCCAGTATGGGCGGGGAGAGACCCAGTACTTC